This note documents a single T cell receptor beta chain sequence. In the source study's methods: Cell counts per sample came from amplifying reference gene primers. Clones were sequenced by immunoSEQ multiplex PCR, and TCRdb holds only the in-frame ones, with some missing. The V and J calls and clone size are taken from that table; D and trimming were inferred from the DNA. The sample lists some 150,000 clones; approximately 86% were seen once. These data belong to a study of blood T cell repertoires in COVID-19. Study as a whole: Collection of acute and convalescent COVID-19 samples took place in the United States, Italy and Spain. T cells, B-cell-depleted T cells, or PBMCs provided the cDNA or gDNA that served as material.

J gave up 2 bases and V 6 bases, and 5 bases lay outside the gene matches. The germline CDR1 and CDR2 sequences are MNHEY and SVGAGI. The CDR3 is 15 residues long. Sequencing used peripheral blood. V and J are TRBV6-5 and TRBJ2-4, with TRBD1 matching over 9 bases. The TCR was taken from a man aged 70 or older with acute or convalescent COVID-19. The CDR3 here is CASSLTGGTKNIQYF. The CDR3 DNA reads TGTGCCAGCAGCCTAACAGGGGGCACCAAAAACATTCAGTACTTC.